The next 17 T cell receptor beta chains were all read from a single sample in a study of blood T cell repertoires in COVID-19 (dated by TCRdb to 2019 to 2021). Libraries were built with the immunoSEQ multiplex PCR assay. TCRdb stores this immuneACCESS table with in-frame sequences only. Part of the clones is absent; in the studies checked, under half of the shortfall reflects unresolved V genes, and no reason is known for the rest. In this sample the table shows 13,000 or so clones, 90% of which occur a single time. Less than 25% of the sample rests with the top ten. Sequencing was carried out using peripheral blood. The receptors stem from a human donor with active COVID-19. The donor label of this sample is uncertain.

This rearrangement joins TRBV20-1 to TRBJ1-3, with D uncertain. From germline, CDR1 is DFQATT and CDR2 SNEGSKA (reference sequence). The germline V and J ends were trimmed by 3 bases and 0 bases, with 15 bases remaining between them. The CDR3 sequence is 16 residues long. CDR3 DNA: TGCAGTGCTAGTGTTGCGGGGTACTACTCTGGAAACACCATATATTTT. Translated, it gives CSASVAGYYSGNTIYF.

The chain links TRBV10-3 to TRBJ2-5; 11 positions match TRBD2. Germline-derived CDR1 and CDR2 are ENHRY and SYGVKD. The CDR3 is 15 residues long. Trimming at V came to 0 bases and at J to 9 bases, leaving 6 bases not matched to a gene. The CDR3 sequence is CAISESASGGLAQYF. For the CDR3, the DNA is TGTGCCATCAGTGAGTCCGCTAGCGGGGGGTTGGCCCAGTACTTC.

The gene calls are TRBV24-1 and TRBJ2-1, with 10 bases lining up with TRBD2. Germline CDR1 is KGHDR and CDR2 is SFDVKD. The CDR3 is 15 residues long. V dropped 7 bases and J dropped 6; count of bases not matched to a gene: 8. This CDR3 reads CATSQSGGAPNEQFF. The CDR3 DNA sequence: TGTGCCACCAGCCAGAGCGGGGGGGCGCCCAATGAGCAGTTCTTC.

The chain carries TRBV18 and TRBJ2-5; no definite D call. V lost 4 bases and J 5 bases, leaving 14 bases between the germline ends. The CDR3 spans 14 residues. Germline V gene data show CDR1 as KGHSH and CDR2 as LQKENI. CDR3 in amino acids: CASSLARGYETQYF. CDR3 DNA sequence: TGTGCCAGCTCACTAGCTCGCGGTTACGAGACCCAGTACTTC.

The chain carries TRBV4-2 and TRBJ1-2, with D possibly matching TRBD1 (6 bases). Per germline, CDR1 LGHNA and CDR2 YNFKEQ. V gave up 2 bases and J gave up 1 base, with 11 bases separating them. The CDR3 runs to 15 residues. The CDR3 bases are TGTGCCAGCAGCCAATCAGGGGTACTTAACTATGGCTACACCTTC. This sequence encodes CASSQSGVLNYGYTF.

The chain is built from TRBV11-2 and TRBJ1-3; TRBD1 matches 11 bases. This CDR3 has 16 amino acids. The germline gives CDR1 SGHAT, CDR2 FQNNGV. V was clipped by 5 bases and J by 2 bases; unmatched bases: 5. The DNA for the CDR3 is TGTGCCAGCAGCCCCGGGACAGGGGGAGCTGGAAACACCATATATTTT. Protein: CASSPGTGGAGNTIYF.

This clone has more than one count but fewer than ten. The chain is built from TRBV6-5 and TRBJ1-4, with D perhaps TRBD1 (6 bases). V was shortened by 6 bases and J by 13 bases, with 21 bases between the two germline ends. This CDR3 is built from 14 residues. Germline values: CDR1 MNHEY, CDR2 SVGAGI. Here the CDR3 reads CASSTSDRPKGLFF. The CDR3 region has the DNA TGTGCCAGCAGCACTTCGGACAGACCCAAGGGACTGTTTTTT.

The gene calls are TRBV5-1 and TRBJ2-7; possible D gene TRBD1, 5 bases. V was shortened by 1 base and J by 1 base, with 9 bases between the two germline ends. The germline CDR1 and CDR2 sequences are SGHRS and YFSETQ. This CDR3 comprises 14 residues. The CDR3 DNA reads as TGCGCCAGCAGCTTGAGCAGGGATTCCTACGAGCAGTACTTC. It translates to CASSLSRDSYEQYF.

V is TRBV28 and J is TRBJ2-6; 12 bases agree with TRBD2. V gave up 7 bases and J gave up 0 bases; unmatched junction bases: 7. CDR3 length equals 18 residues. Germline V lookup: CDR1 MDHEN, CDR2 SYDVKM. The CDR3 loop reads CASKLAGGPVSGANVLTF. The DNA for the CDR3 is TGTGCCAGCAAACTAGCGGGGGGTCCCGTCTCTGGGGCCAACGTCCTGACTTTC.

This chain links TRBV5-5 with TRBJ2-7; possible D gene TRBD2, 5 bases. This CDR3 is 14 amino acids long. Germline V gene lookup returns CDR1 SGHKS and CDR2 YYEKEE (reference sequence). Trimming removed 3 bases at V and 6 bases at J, with 16 bases between. The CDR3 DNA reads TGTGCCAGCAGCTGGACCAGTTCCGGAGGCGAGCAGTACTTC. Protein product: CASSWTSSGGEQYF.

The chain recombines TRBV6-2 or TRBV6-3 with TRBJ2-6; maybe TRBD1 (6 bases). The CDR3 spans 15 residues. Germline V gene sequence: CDR1 MNHEY, CDR2 SVGEGT. V was pared by 4 bases and J by 2 bases, with 9 bases between. The CDR3 DNA reads TGTGCCAGCAGTTCGGACAGTGCTGGGGCCAACGTCCTGACTTTC. Its protein product is CASSSDSAGANVLTF.

The rearrangement joins TRBV7-8 to TRBJ1-2, with 12 nucleotides matching TRBD1. The CDR3 is 15 residues long. Germline trimming cut 5 bases from V and 2 bases from J; bases unmatched to any gene: 3. The V gene's germline CDR1 is SGHVS and CDR2 FQNEAQ. CDR3 bases: TGTGCCAGCAGCCGGGACAGGGGGCAGAACTATGGCTACACCTTC. Translating gives CASSRDRGQNYGYTF.

The V and J genes are TRBV6-2 or TRBV6-3 and TRBJ1-1; D is undetermined. The CDR3 consists of 11 residues. CDR1 and CDR2 from the germline V gene are MNHEY and SVGEGT. Trimming took off 2 bases at V and 11 bases at J, with 9 bases between the two ends. CDR3 sequence: CASSYVRGAFF. CDR3 in DNA: TGTGCCAGCAGTTACGTCCGGGGTGCTTTCTTT.

The gene calls are TRBV6-5 and TRBJ2-5; perhaps TRBD2 as D (6 bases). The length of the CDR3 is 14 residues. CDR1 is MNHEY, CDR2 SVGAGI, per germline. Trimming stripped 6 bases from V and 2 bases from J, with 13 bases between. The DNA for the CDR3 is TGTGCCAGCAGCCCCGGGACTCCGCAAGAGACCCAGTACTTC. Protein: CASSPGTPQETQYF.

The genes are TRBV7-9 and TRBJ2-5, with D possibly TRBD1 on 6 matching bases. V was trimmed by 5 bases and J by 3 bases, leaving 13 bases between them. CDR3 length: 14 amino acids. Germline values: CDR1 SEHNR, CDR2 FQNEAQ (reference sequence). As DNA, the CDR3 is TGTGCCAGCAGCCTACTGGCAGGGGAAGAGACCCAGTACTTC. This gives the protein CASSLLAGEETQYF.

The chain is built from TRBV28 and TRBJ2-2, with 8 bases fitting TRBD1. CDR1 is MDHEN and CDR2 is SYDVKM in the germline V gene. The CDR3 extends over 12 amino acids. The V segment lost 7 bases and the J segment 11 bases; nucleotides outside the gene matches: 6. The CDR3 is CASTADRAELFF. The CDR3 coding sequence is TGTGCCAGCACCGCGGACAGGGCAGAGCTGTTTTTT.

V is TRBV28 and J is TRBJ1-5; D perhaps matches TRBD1 (6 bases). The V and J ends lost 1 base and 3 bases respectively, with 13 bases between them. There are 16 residues in the CDR3. Germline CDR1 MDHEN, CDR2 SYDVKM. CDR3 in amino acids: CASSLSTGVNNQPQHF. The CDR3 nucleotides are TGTGCCAGCAGTTTATCGACAGGAGTTAACAATCAGCCCCAGCATTTT.